This is a list of T cell receptor beta chains from one sample in a study of CD8 T cells in Susac syndrome. TCRdb reprocessed the immunoSEQ multiplex PCR reads via MiXCR and lists one record per CDR3 protein. The table lists some 160,000 distinct CDR3 sequences, roughly nine tenths of them singletons. Sequencing was done on a sample of CD4+ T cells from PBMCs. The receptor set was obtained from a human donor in good health. Both conserved end residues are part of each CDR3. Fields, in order: V gene, J gene, D gene, CDR3 protein. D genes are given only for firm matches.

V gene: TRBV6-2/TRBV6-3; J gene: TRBJ1-1; D gene: .; CDR3 protein: CASSYGMNTEAFF
V gene: TRBV7-3; J gene: TRBJ2-3; D gene: .; CDR3 protein: CASSLADDTDTQYF
V gene: TRBV3-1; J gene: TRBJ2-7; D gene: TRBD2; CDR3 protein: CASSQGTSPSYEQYF
V gene: TRBV7-9; J gene: TRBJ1-1; D gene: .; CDR3 protein: CASSSIGNTEAFF
V gene: TRBV28; J gene: TRBJ1-5; D gene: .; CDR3 protein: CASTPLYRRLNQPQHF
V gene: TRBV20-1; J gene: TRBJ2-1; D gene: TRBD2; CDR3 protein: CSARWLAGGRIGNEQFF
V gene: TRBV6-1; J gene: TRBJ2-3; D gene: .; CDR3 protein: CASSPLGGTDTQYF
V gene: TRBV5-1; J gene: TRBJ2-1; D gene: TRBD1; CDR3 protein: CASSLADRANEQFF
V gene: TRBV19; J gene: TRBJ2-2; D gene: TRBD2; CDR3 protein: CASSMTSGRWDTGELFF
V gene: TRBV4-1; J gene: TRBJ1-2; D gene: .; CDR3 protein: CASSQTLGRENYGYTF